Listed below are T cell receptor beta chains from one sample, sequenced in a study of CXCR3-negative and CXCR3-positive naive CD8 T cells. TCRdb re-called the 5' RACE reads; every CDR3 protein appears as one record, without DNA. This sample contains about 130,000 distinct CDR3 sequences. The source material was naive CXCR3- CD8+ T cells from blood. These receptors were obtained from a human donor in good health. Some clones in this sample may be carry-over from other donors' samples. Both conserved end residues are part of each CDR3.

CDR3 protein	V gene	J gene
CASSLGGFTGELFF	TRBV12-3/TRBV12-4	TRBJ2-2
CASSPKLGETQYF	TRBV28	TRBJ2-5
CASSSGLNTGELFF	TRBV28	TRBJ2-2
CASSLTGLAGAIPYEQYF	TRBV5-4	TRBJ2-7
CASSYSGNNEQFF	TRBV6-2/TRBV6-3	TRBJ2-1
CSVLYPTGLHGYTF	TRBV29-1	TRBJ1-2
CATSRTVGGGEKLFF	TRBV15	TRBJ1-4
CASRDRSSYEQYF	TRBV28	TRBJ2-7
CASRRKLPYEQYF	TRBV12-2	TRBJ2-7
CSVDAGVGTTEAFF	TRBV29-1	TRBJ1-1
CASSQDRLEGYNEQFF	TRBV4-3	TRBJ2-1
CASSAVVAFPYEQYF	TRBV4-3	TRBJ2-7
CSVVAGARETQYF	TRBV29-1	TRBJ2-5
CASSHPEQLDPSTDTQYF	TRBV7-2	TRBJ2-3
CSAFPGGDTEAFF	TRBV29-1	TRBJ1-1
CASSKVSRPSPPYEQYF	TRBV21-1	TRBJ2-7
CASSLRGLTSYEQYF	TRBV28	TRBJ2-7
CASIHSTDNEQFF	TRBV12-3/TRBV12-4	TRBJ2-1
CASTALGPGETQYF	TRBV25-1	TRBJ2-5
CSVFSERGMNTEAFF	TRBV29-1	TRBJ1-1
CSVQYIPNQDNEQFF	TRBV29-1	TRBJ2-1
CSVYGNTGELFF	TRBV29-1	TRBJ2-2
CSASGTSSYEQYF	TRBV20-1	TRBJ2-7
CASSPRAAETQYF	TRBV28	TRBJ2-5
CASRRLAGGPLGDQETQYF	TRBV6-2/TRBV6-3	TRBJ2-5
CASSFRDGRVDTIYF	TRBV5-1	TRBJ1-3
CASRQKQGYEQYF	TRBV6-5	TRBJ2-7
CASSLGLSYANTGELFF	TRBV7-3	TRBJ2-2
CASSIRGDEQYF	TRBV19	TRBJ2-7
CASSWTISSYEQYF	TRBV12-3/TRBV12-4	TRBJ2-7
CASSQVGLFTDTQYF	TRBV4-3	TRBJ2-3
CASSVGAGLPLEQYF	TRBV9	TRBJ2-7
CASSPNLGLELVKEQYF	TRBV4-1	TRBJ2-7
CATGDVLGDTQYF	TRBV27	TRBJ2-3
CASSFRQGNTEAFF	TRBV7-3	TRBJ1-1
CASTHFVGASNTQYF	TRBV6-5	TRBJ2-3
CSPWIAGPLGTQYF	TRBV29-1	TRBJ2-5
CASSQARRENTEAFF	TRBV4-2	TRBJ1-1
CASSLESGRSSTDTQYF	TRBV5-6	TRBJ2-3
CASSQVTGDEKLFF	TRBV3-1	TRBJ1-4
CASSFGDGANVLTF	TRBV12-3/TRBV12-4	TRBJ2-6
CASSPIGGSYEQYF	TRBV5-1	TRBJ2-7